The 29 T cell receptor beta chains listed next were all sequenced from one sample in a study of regulatory T cells in long-lasting Graves disease. Indicated time point: newly diagnosed GD, antithyroid drugs for less than 3 months. With RNA extracted from PBMCs as input, the TCR library was made. Arm-PCR of CDR3 regions and iRepertoire HTBI primers were the basis on which TCR beta libraries were built. TCRdb processed the multiplex PCR reads anew with MiXCR; each CDR3 protein has one entry. In the table there are roughly 530,000 distinct CDR3 sequences, roughly 15% of which are singletons. Separately, the same data were catalogued under a study of T cells in Graves' hyperthyroidism and ophthalmopathy.

The source was peripheral blood mononuclear cells (PBMCs), collected at new diagnosis, from a patient treated with antithyroid drugs. The receptors here all came from a woman aged 40 to 65 with Graves disease.

This clonotype has a count of ten or more. This chain uses TRBV7-9 with TRBJ1-1; the D gene is possibly TRBD1 (5 bases). Germline values: CDR1 SEHNR, CDR2 FQNEAQ (reference sequence). The V end was cut by 5 bases, the J end by 1 base, with 11 bases between. This CDR3 comprises 14 residues. CDR3 residues: CASSTTQGNTEAFF. Here the CDR3 DNA reads TGTGCCAGCAGCACCACCCAGGGGAACACTGAAGCTTTCTTT.

V gene TRBV6-2 or TRBV6-3 combines with J gene TRBJ2-1; D is unclear. Germline assignment: CDR1 MNHEY and CDR2 SVGEGT. The CDR3 consists of 11 residues. Trimming cost V 7 bases and J 8 bases, with 9 bases left between them. This chain's CDR3 is CASIGWDEQFF. The CDR3 nucleotides are TGTGCCAGCATCGGTTGGGATGAGCAGTTCTTC.

A few counts support this clonotype. The gene calls are TRBV27 and TRBJ1-2, with a possible D match to TRBD1 (5 bases). Germline V gene sequence: CDR1 MNHEY, CDR2 SMNVEV (reference sequence). The CDR3 is 15 amino acids. Trimming removed 6 bases from V and 1 base from J, with 15 bases in between. CDR3 amino acids: CASRRDATVNYGYTF. CDR3 sequence (DNA): TGTGCCAGCAGACGAGACGCGACAGTTAACTATGGCTACACCTTC.

The gene calls are TRBV28 and TRBJ2-7, with 10 bases identical to TRBD1. Germline CDR1 reads MDHEN; CDR2 reads SYDVKM. This CDR3 comprises 16 residues. V was pared by 6 bases and J by 2 bases, with 10 bases of the junction left unmatched. For the CDR3, the DNA is TGTGCCAGCAGCCTTGAGAGGGGACAGGGGACCTACGAGCAGTACTTC. Protein: CASSLERGQGTYEQYF.

This clonotype was seen ten or more times. The chain uses TRBV20-1 and TRBJ2-7, with D hard to call. Deletions cut 6 bases from V and 2 bases from J, with 11 bases between. CDR1 and CDR2 (germline): DFQATT, SNEGSKA (reference sequence). The CDR3 spans 12 residues. DNA of the CDR3: TGCAGTGCAAGTAACAGCCCCTACGAGCAGTACTTC. Protein: CSASNSPYEQYF.

This clonotype was counted many times. The chain links TRBV11-1 to TRBJ1-6; D is perhaps TRBD1 (5 bases). Germline CDR1 and CDR2: SGHAT and FQDESV (reference sequence). V shed 1 base and J shed 10 bases, with 11 bases lying between them. This CDR3 comprises 14 residues. CDR3 protein: CASSLEGERSPLHF. Here the CDR3 DNA reads TGTGCCAGCAGCTTAGAAGGGGAACGATCACCCCTCCACTTT.

This clonotype was seen repeatedly, ten times or more. J is TRBJ1-2 and V is TRBV12-3 or TRBV12-4, with a possible D match to TRBD1 (6 bases). V gave up 5 bases and J gave up 3 bases, with 13 bases separating them. This CDR3 comprises 14 residues. The CDR3 nucleotides are TGTGCCAGCAGTCTCCAGGGGCGCGACTATGGCTACACCTTC. Translated, it gives CASSLQGRDYGYTF.

This clonotype was detected many times. The chain combines TRBV20-1 with TRBJ2-5, with 12 bases fitting TRBD2. The junction had 3 bases not matched to a gene; V was cut back by 6 bases and J by 4 bases. The CDR3 consists of 13 residues. CDR1 is DFQATT, CDR2 SNEGSKA, per germline (reference sequence). The CDR3 nucleotides read TGCAGTGCCCAGACTAGCGGGGGAGAGACCCAGTACTTC. Protein sequence: CSAQTSGGETQYF.

This clonotype was observed many times. The V gene is TRBV2, the J gene TRBJ1-1; D possibly corresponds to TRBD1 (5 bases). With 4 bases removed from V and 0 bases from J, the gap between germline ends came to 9 bases. The CDR3 runs 14 residues. CDR1 is SNHLY and CDR2 is FYNNEI in the germline V gene. The CDR3 DNA is TGTGCCAGCAGTGTTTGGGGGTTGAACACTGAAGCTTTCTTT. Translation gives CASSVWGLNTEAFF.

This clonotype was counted at least ten times. For the CDR3, the DNA is TGTGCCAGTAGTATGGGTCGGAGCACAGATACGCAGTATTTT. It translates to CASSMGRSTDTQYF. The chain recombines TRBV19 with TRBJ2-3, with D unresolved. Trimming left V 3 bases short and J 0 bases short, with 7 bases between. Germline loops: CDR1 LNHDA, CDR2 SQIVND (reference sequence). This CDR3 comprises 14 residues.

The sample holds many counts of this clonotype. DNA for the CDR3: TGTGCCAGCAGTTTAGAGCTTCGGGAGGGAAATGAGCAGTTCTTC. Translating gives CASSLELREGNEQFF. V and J are TRBV28 and TRBJ2-1, with 8 bases aligning to TRBD2. CDR3 length: 15 residues. V trimming: 2 bases; J trimming: 7 bases; junction bases outside the gene matches: 7. Germline V lookup: CDR1 MDHEN, CDR2 SYDVKM. Drawing the rest from reference TRBV28 and TRBJ2-1, the complete variable domain is DVKVTQSSRYLVKRTGEKVFLECVQDMDHENMFWYRQDPGLGLRLIYFSYDVKMKEKGDIPEGYSVSREKKERFSLILESASTNQTSMYLCASSLELREGNEQFFGPGTRLTVL.

This clonotype was seen at least ten times. The rearrangement uses TRBV11-2 and TRBJ2-1, with 7 bases matching TRBD2. With 2 bases clipped from V and 2 bases from J, the junction kept 6 bases outside the gene matches. The germline V gene has CDR1 SGHAT and CDR2 FQNNGV. The CDR3 runs 16 residues. Written as DNA, the CDR3 is TGTGCCAGCAGCTTAATAGGCGGGAGAACCTACAATGAGCAGTTCTTC. Amino acids: CASSLIGGRTYNEQFF.

This chain links TRBV19 with TRBJ2-3, with a weak D call TRBD1 (6 bases). The CDR3 sequence is 14 residues long. Germline V gene sequence: CDR1 LNHDA, CDR2 SQIVND (reference sequence). Trimming left V 6 bases short and J 2 bases short, with 12 bases between. CDR3: CASRVRGHTDTQYF. CDR3 DNA sequence: TGTGCCAGTAGAGTCCGGGGACACACAGATACGCAGTATTTT.

This clonotype was recorded at least ten times. J is TRBJ2-5 and V is TRBV5-5; D unclear. The CDR3 is made up of 12 amino acids. Trimming cost V 0 bases and J 5 bases, with 5 bases left between them. CDR1 and CDR2 from the germline V gene are SGHKS and YYEKEE (reference sequence). CDR3 sequence (DNA): TGTGCCAGCAGCTTGGCCATTGAGACCCAGTACTTC. It specifies CASSLAIETQYF.

This clonotype was seen more than once but under ten times. The J gene is TRBJ2-7, the V gene TRBV11-2; D is unclear. V lost 7 bases to trimming and J lost 3 bases, with 13 bases between them. Germline loops: CDR1 SGHAT, CDR2 FQNNGV. This CDR3 contains 13 residues. CDR3 sequence: CASTKSQDYEQYF. In DNA, the CDR3 is TGTGCCAGCACCAAGAGCCAAGACTACGAGCAGTACTTC.

This chain uses TRBV6-9 with TRBJ1-1, with D tentatively TRBD1 (5 bases). V gave up 2 bases and J gave up 0 bases, with 16 bases separating them. CDR1 and CDR2 (germline): MNHGY, SVAAGI. The CDR3 sequence is 17 residues long. This CDR3 reads CASSYAGGTAMNTEAFF. CDR3 bases: TGTGCCAGCAGTTATGCGGGGGGGACCGCGATGAACACTGAAGCTTTCTTT.

This clonotype has only a few counts. The V gene is TRBV7-9, the J gene TRBJ2-3; possibly TRBD2 for D (5 bases). Trimming shortened V by 0 bases and J by 3 bases, and 16 bases separated the two germline ends. The CDR3 consists of 17 residues. Looked up from germline, CDR1 is SEHNR and CDR2 is FQNEAQ (reference sequence). This chain's CDR3 is CASSLASSHRGTDTQYF. The CDR3 nucleotides are TGTGCCAGCAGCTTAGCCTCTAGCCATCGAGGGACAGATACGCAGTATTTT. Together with reference TRBV7-9 and TRBJ2-3, the CDR3 gives the full variable domain: DTGVSQNPRHKITKRGQNVTFRCDPISEHNRLYWYRQTLGQGPEFLTYFQNEAQLEKSRLLSDRFSAERPKGSFSTLEIQRTEQGDSAMYLCASSLASSHRGTDTQYFGPGTRLTVL.

The chain employs TRBV20-1 and TRBJ2-3, with a weak D call TRBD1 (6 bases). CDR3 length: 15 residues. V lost 3 bases, J lost 6 bases, and 19 bases lay in between. Germline-derived CDR1 and CDR2 are DFQATT and SNEGSKA (reference sequence). DNA for the CDR3: TGCAGTGCTAGGGATGACAGGAGGAGGACGGATACGCAGTATTTT. Protein: CSARDDRRRTDTQYF.

Many counts were recorded for this clonotype. The rearrangement joins TRBV30 to TRBJ2-3; no firm D call. The CDR3 totals 10 residues. CDR1 GTSNPN and CDR2 SVGIG come from the germline V gene (reference sequence). V gave up 4 bases and J gave up 2 bases, with 1 base separating them. The CDR3 sequence: CAWTTDTQYF. In nucleotides, the CDR3 is TGTGCCTGGACCACAGATACGCAGTATTTT. The full variable domain, with the rest looked up from reference TRBV30 and TRBJ2-3, is SQTIHQWPATLVQPVGSPLSLECTVEGTSNPNLYWYRQAAGRGLQLLFYSVGIGQISSEVPQNLSASRPQDRQFILSSKKLLLSDSGFYLCAWTTDTQYFGPGTRLTVL.

This clonotype was counted ten times or more. This chain joins TRBV27 and TRBJ2-7, with TRBD1 identical over 7 bases. CDR3 length: 14 amino acids. V was pared by 7 bases and J by 0 bases, with 6 bases of the junction left unmatched. Germline V gene data show CDR1 as MNHEY and CDR2 as SMNVEV (reference sequence). The CDR3 region has the DNA TGTGCCAGCACCCTGAGGGACAGCTCCTACGAGCAGTACTTC. Protein: CASTLRDSSYEQYF.

This clonotype was seen repeatedly, ten times or more. The V gene is TRBV11-1, the J gene TRBJ1-1, with no clear D. V gave up 6 bases and J gave up 10 bases, with 18 bases separating them. This CDR3 has 13 amino acids. Per the germline V gene, CDR1 is SGHAT and CDR2 is FQDESV (reference sequence). CDR3 sequence (DNA): TGTGCCAGCAGTCAAGTCCAACCCTCGGTAGCTTTCTTT. Protein: CASSQVQPSVAFF.

This clonotype was observed at least ten times. The chain uses TRBV2 and TRBJ1-2; 11 bases are a match to TRBD1. The V gene end was trimmed by 5 bases and the J gene end by 5 bases; junction bases not matched to a gene: 10. The CDR3 sequence is 16 residues long. Germline CDR1 reads SNHLY; CDR2 reads FYNNEI. In DNA, the CDR3 is TGTGCCAGCAGTACGCGAGGGACAGGGGGTGGGTATGGCTACACCTTC. Its translation is CASSTRGTGGGYGYTF.

This clonotype was counted a few times. The V gene is TRBV18, the J gene TRBJ1-6; 9 bases are shared with TRBD1. Germline-derived CDR1 and CDR2 are KGHSH and LQKENI. Trimming removed 2 bases from V and 5 bases from J; junction bases left unmatched: 4. CDR3 size: 16 residues. The CDR3 here is CASSPRRQGDNSPLHF. For the CDR3, the DNA is TGTGCCAGCTCACCAAGGCGACAGGGGGATAATTCACCCCTCCACTTT.

This clonotype was counted at least ten times. DNA of the CDR3: TGTGCCAGCAGCCCCACGTTGGAGACTGAAGCTTTCTTT. It translates to CASSPTLETEAFF. The chain combines TRBV3-1 with TRBJ1-1; D not resolved. The V gene lost 4 bases and the J gene lost 5 bases, with 11 bases spanning the gap. Germline CDR1 is LGHDT and CDR2 is YNNKEL (reference sequence). CDR3 length: 13 residues.

At least ten counts were recorded for this clonotype. This chain links TRBV19 with TRBJ2-7; perhaps TRBD2 as D (6 bases). V lost 0 bases to trimming and J lost 7 bases, with 16 bases between them. This CDR3 has 15 amino acids. The germline gives CDR1 LNHDA, CDR2 SQIVND (reference sequence). Here the CDR3 reads CASSIDLFRGLEQYF. CDR3 in DNA: TGTGCCAGTAGTATAGATCTATTTCGGGGGTTGGAGCAGTACTTC. Together with reference TRBV19 and TRBJ2-7, the CDR3 gives the full variable domain: DGGITQSPKYLFRKEGQNVTLSCEQNLNHDAMYWYRQDPGQGLRLIYYSQIVNDFQKGDIAEGYSVSREKKESFPLTVTSAQKNPTAFYLCASSIDLFRGLEQYFGPGTRLTVT.

Concerning this clonotype: A read error is possible here, since a much larger clone lies one base away. CDR3 sequence (DNA): TGTGCCAGCAGTTCCCCGGGGGGGGGCTATGGCTACACCTTC. It yields the protein CASSSPGGGYGYTF. The gene calls are TRBV12-3 or TRBV12-4 and TRBJ1-2; maybe TRBD1 (5 bases). The germline V and J ends were trimmed by 4 bases and 4 bases, with 13 bases remaining between them. The CDR3 is 14 residues long.

As regards this clonotype: This may be a read error, as it is one base from a much larger clone. The rearrangement joins TRBV28 to TRBJ2-7; D not certain. CDR3 length: 13 residues. The germline V gene encodes CDR1 MDHEN and CDR2 SYDVKM. The CDR3 spells CAGSFRLSGEQYF. Written as DNA, the CDR3 is TGTGCCGGCAGTTTCAGGTTGTCGGGCGAGCAGTACTTC.

On this clonotype: Just one base apart from a much larger clone, this may be a read error. The genes are TRBV6-1 and TRBJ1-4, with no clear D. The length of the CDR3 is 16 residues. Germline CDR1 MNHNS, CDR2 SASEGT. V was clipped by 7 bases and J by 0 bases, with 15 bases between them. Here the CDR3 DNA reads TGTGCCAGCAAAGAGGGCTCTTCAACAACTAATGAAAAACTGTTTTTT. Translation gives CASKEGSSTTNEKLFF.

The table lists this clonotype with many counts. V and J are TRBV7-8 and TRBJ2-1, with a weak D call TRBD1 (6 bases). The V end lost 1 base, the J end lost 5 bases, and 15 bases lay between the germline ends. This CDR3 has 16 amino acids. The V gene's germline CDR1 is SGHVS and CDR2 FQNEAQ. DNA for the CDR3: TGTGCCAGCAGCTTAGTGCCAGGGGACCTGAACAATGAGCAGTTCTTC. Its translation is CASSLVPGDLNNEQFF.